This record covers a single TCR beta chain. Its antigen is not known. There are 16 residues in the CDR3. CDR1 SNHLY and CDR2 FYNNEI come from the germline V gene. The V end was cut by 6 bases, the J end by 1 base, with 17 bases between. The entry originates in a study of OX40 agonist ivuxolimab in advanced cancers. Regarding the study as a whole: At 0.1 to 3.0 mg/kg, clonal expansion of CD4+ and CD8+ blood T cells had occurred by week 6. No determination was made of the antigen specificity of the expanded peripheral T cells.

Sequencing was performed with immunoSEQ multiplex PCR; in TCRdb, only in-frame clones are kept and a portion is missing. The table has tens of thousands of clones, around 89% seen once. This receptor was taken from an adult with an advanced solid tumor such as melanoma, head and neck, liver or kidney cancer. The genes are TRBV2 and TRBJ2-3; D is uncertain. The material was CD4+ or CD8+ T cells sorted from blood, obtained in a trial of the OX40 agonist ivuxolimab. The CDR3 DNA follows: TGTGCCAGCAGCCCCCCAACGGCAGACGGCACAGATACGCAGTATTTT. It is translated as CASSPPTADGTDTQYF.